This record covers a single TCR beta chain. Antigen specificity is unknown. The germline V gene encodes CDR1 SEHNR and CDR2 FQNEAQ (reference sequence). The trim removed 3 bases at V and 0 bases at J, leaving 9 bases unmatched. This CDR3 is 18 amino acids long. Here immunoSEQ multiplex PCR was the method, and the copy in TCRdb shows in-frame clones only, minus some. This repertoire shows 90,000 to 120,000 clones, 89% found once; its top ten account for around 3.3%. This record comes from a study of T cell responses to AZD1222 COVID-19 vaccine. General observations from the study: Sampling captured repertoires only after the peak T cell response. Clonal diversity may have been underestimated, and the donors were mostly white British, with more females than males. Vaccination with two AZD1222 doses was followed by a rise in Spike-specific TCR breadth and depth. Among those given AZD1222, only six were seropositive at baseline.

The rearrangement joins TRBV7-9 to TRBJ2-3; 10 positions match TRBD2. The origin of this receptor is an adult in good health. Specimen: peripheral blood, collected on day 0 of MenACWY control vaccination. The CDR3 DNA sequence: TGTGCCAGCAGCTTCCCCAGTAGCGGGGGGAAAAGCACAGATACGCAGTATTTT. The encoded protein is CASSFPSSGGKSTDTQYF.